This T cell receptor (beta chain) was documented in a study of T cells in Graves' hyperthyroidism and ophthalmopathy. This CDR3 region has 14 residues. Germline CDR1 is SGHRS and CDR2 is YFSETQ. With a duration under 2 months, the hyperthyroidism was newly diagnosed in patients aged 18 to 65. It was 10 ml of fresh peripheral blood that supplied the PBMCs. This clonotype occurred many times. Its antigen remains unidentified. An end of the junction differs from the germline gene, which may be a read error. Study-level points and caveats: Ophthalmopathy, which appeared later, was predicted by the model a median roughly 6.5 months before onset.

TCR beta CDR3 sequences were amplified from RNA transcripts. The study used the HTBI primer set for a first-round RT-PCR of the TCR CDR3. MiXCR, run by TCRdb on the multiplex PCR reads, gives a single entry per CDR3 protein. The sample records roughly 800,000 distinct CDR3 sequences, 35% to 40% being singletons. The sequenced sample was blood. The gene calls are TRBV5-1 and TRBJ2-7; unclear D gene. The source is a man between 18 and 29 years old with Graves' hyperthyroidism. CDR3: CASSPGLSSYEQYF. CDR3 bases: TGTGCCAGCAGTCCTGGGTTGTCCTCCTACGAGCAGTACTTC.